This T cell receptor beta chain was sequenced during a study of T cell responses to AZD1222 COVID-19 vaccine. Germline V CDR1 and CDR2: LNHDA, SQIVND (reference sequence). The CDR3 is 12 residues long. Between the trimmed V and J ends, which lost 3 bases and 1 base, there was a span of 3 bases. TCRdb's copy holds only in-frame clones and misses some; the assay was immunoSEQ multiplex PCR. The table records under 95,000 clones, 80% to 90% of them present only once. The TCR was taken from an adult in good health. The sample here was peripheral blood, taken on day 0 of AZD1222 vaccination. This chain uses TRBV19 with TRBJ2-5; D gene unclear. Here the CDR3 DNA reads TGTGCCAGTAGTATGCTCCAAGAGACCCAGTACTTC. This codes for CASSMLQETQYF.